Each of the 28 T cell receptor beta chains below was sequenced from the same sample in a study of Ad26.COV2.S vaccination and SARS-CoV-2 variants. The treatment: roughly 19 received Ad26.COV2.S at low or high dose, single or two shots; roughly 5 received placebo; per-sample allocation not given. Vaccine and placebo recipients were sampled on day 63 after the first injection. The method was immunoSEQ multiplex PCR; TCRdb's version includes in-frame clones alone and lacks a portion of them. This sample has over 400,000 clones, with approximately 92% found just once. The sequences come from peripheral blood, collected in a trial of Ad26.COV2.S vaccine versus placebo. These receptors were taken from a person between 18 and 65 years old who received the Ad26.COV2.S COVID-19 vaccine or a placebo.

This clone has a single count. The chain combines TRBV3-1 (or the pseudogene TRBV3-2) with TRBJ2-7; possibly TRBD2 for D (6 bases). The CDR3 consists of 13 residues. Germline V gene data show CDR1 as LGHDT and CDR2 as YNNKEL (reference sequence). Trimming took off 4 bases at V and 2 bases at J, with 9 bases between the two ends. This chain's CDR3 is CASSPGGAYEQYF. Written as DNA, the CDR3 is TGTGCCAGCAGCCCCGGCGGGGCCTACGAGCAGTACTTC.

This sequence joins TRBV29-1 and TRBJ2-2; D gene unclear. Looked up from germline, CDR1 is SQVTM and CDR2 is ANQGSEA. The V end lost 3 bases, the J end lost 8 bases, and 4 bases lay between the germline ends. The CDR3 runs to 10 residues. CDR3 in DNA: TGCAGCGTTGAGCGAGGGGAGCTGTTTTTT. It is translated as CSVERGELFF.

This clone occurred once. This chain joins TRBV7-2 and TRBJ1-1, with a weak D call TRBD1 (6 bases). CDR3 length: 14 amino acids. CDR1 is SGHTA, CDR2 FQGNSA, per germline. Between the trimmed V and J ends, which lost 5 bases and 8 bases, there was a span of 18 bases. CDR3 amino acids: CASSLMPATGEAFF. The CDR3 nucleotides are TGTGCCAGCAGCCTAATGCCGGCCACAGGGGAAGCTTTCTTT.

As DNA, the CDR3 is TGCGCCAGCAGCCCATACCAGCGGGGGGGCCCCGCGTACAATGAGCAGTTCTTC. It yields the protein CASSPYQRGGPAYNEQFF. The V call is TRBV5-1, the J call TRBJ2-1; 10 bases agree with TRBD2. The germline V gene has CDR1 SGHRS and CDR2 YFSETQ. The V gene end was trimmed by 4 bases and the J gene end by 4 bases; junction bases not matched to a gene: 14. There are 18 residues in the CDR3.

J is TRBJ2-2 and V is TRBV29-1; D is unresolved. Germline CDR1 reads SQVTM; CDR2 reads ANQGSEA. The CDR3 is 12 amino acids. V was clipped by 6 bases and J by 4 bases, with 9 bases between them. The CDR3 DNA follows: TGCAGCGTAGAGAGAGCCACCGGGGAGCTGTTTTTT. It codes for CSVERATGELFF.

The chain links TRBV19 to TRBJ2-7; D remains ambiguous. This CDR3 has 16 amino acids. CDR1 is LNHDA, CDR2 SQIVND, per germline (reference sequence). V was cut by 6 bases and J by 0 bases, with 18 bases left in between. The DNA for the CDR3 is TGTGCCAGTAGCCTTCTGGTGGGCAGTAGCTCCTACGAGCAGTACTTC. It codes for CASSLLVGSSSYEQYF.

J is TRBJ2-2 and V is TRBV9; no reliable D call. The germline CDR1 and CDR2 sequences are SGDLS and YYNGEE. V was shortened by 1 base and J by 4 bases, with 8 bases between the two germline ends. The CDR3 runs to 14 residues. In DNA, the CDR3 is TGTGCCAGCAGCGTAACTACCCTCACCGGGGAGCTGTTTTTT. Encoded protein: CASSVTTLTGELFF.

As for this clone: At one end, the junction sequence differs from germline, possibly due to a read error. This chain joins TRBV7-2 and TRBJ2-7, with D perhaps TRBD1 or TRBD2 (5 bases each). This CDR3 contains 14 residues. Per the germline V gene, CDR1 is SGHTA and CDR2 is FQGNSA. The DNA of the CDR3 is TGTGCCAGCAGCTTCGGGACCGGACCGTACGGGCAGTACTTC. Encoded protein: CASSFGTGPYGQYF. Full variable domain (missing parts from reference TRBV7-2 and TRBJ2-7): GAGVSQSPSNKVTEKGKDVELRCDPISGHTALYWYRQSLGQGLEFLIYFQGNSAPDKSGLPSDRFSAERTGGSVSTLTIQRTQQEDSAVYLCASSFGTGPYGQYFGPGTRLTVT.

In this sample, this clone turned up many times. J is TRBJ2-7 and V is TRBV7-2; D gene uncertain. The germline V gene encodes CDR1 SGHTA and CDR2 FQGNSA. The CDR3 is 16 amino acids. The V end lost 5 bases, the J end lost 1 base, and 18 bases lay between the germline ends. CDR3: CASSHALYQKSYEQYF. DNA for the CDR3: TGTGCCAGCAGCCACGCCCTTTATCAGAAGTCCTACGAGCAGTACTTC.

The V call is TRBV19, the J call TRBJ1-5, with no clear D. The germline V and J ends were trimmed by 7 bases and 9 bases, with 19 bases remaining between them. CDR1 and CDR2 from the germline V gene are LNHDA and SQIVND (reference sequence). The CDR3 spans 14 residues. CDR3 region: CASKQEGRLRPQHF. The CDR3 region has the DNA TGTGCCAGTAAACAAGAGGGCCGCCTTAGGCCCCAGCATTTT.

This clone was seen once. The chain combines TRBV25-1 with TRBJ2-5; 8 bases agree with TRBD1. This CDR3 is built from 15 residues. With 4 bases clipped from V and 0 bases from J, the junction kept 4 bases outside the gene matches. The germline gives CDR1 MGHDK, CDR2 SYGVNS. This CDR3 is CASSGDRGYQETQYF. DNA for the CDR3: TGTGCCAGCAGTGGTGACAGGGGCTACCAAGAGACCCAGTACTTC.

This clone was seen only once. The chain employs TRBV5-1 and TRBJ2-3; the match to TRBD2 covers 7 bases. After removal of 0 bases from V and 6 bases from J, the junction contained 13 bases not matched to a gene. Germline CDR1 and CDR2: SGHRS and YFSETQ. The CDR3 consists of 17 residues. CDR3: CASSLAGSGATGDTQYF. In DNA form, the CDR3 reads TGCGCCAGCAGCTTGGCCGGGAGCGGGGCAACGGGGGATACGCAGTATTTT.

The chain carries TRBV2 and TRBJ2-6, with 8 bases aligning to TRBD1. Trimming took 6 bases from V and 0 from J; bases not matched to a gene: 4. There are 16 residues in the CDR3. Germline assignment: CDR1 SNHLY and CDR2 FYNNEI. CDR3 DNA: TGTGCCAGCAGCGGACAGGGCAACTCTGGGGCCAACGTCCTGACTTTC. Amino acids: CASSGQGNSGANVLTF. Full variable domain (rest looked up from reference TRBV2 and TRBJ2-6): EPEVTQTPSHQVTQMGQEVILRCVPISNHLYFYWYRQILGQKVEFLVSFYNNEISEKSEIFDDQFSVERPDGSNFTLKIRSTKLEDSAMYFCASSGQGNSGANVLTFGAGSRLTVL.

The chain has TRBV6-5 and TRBJ1-5; D uncertain. Germline CDR1 is MNHEY and CDR2 is SVGAGI. This CDR3 has 15 residues. V lost 8 bases to trimming and J lost 0 bases, with 14 bases between them. CDR3 nucleotides: TGTGCCAGCCGGTGGAGCGAACATAGCAATCAGCCCCAGCATTTT. It yields the protein CASRWSEHSNQPQHF.

The genes are TRBV28 and TRBJ1-3; 7 bases are a match to TRBD1. The J segment lost 3 bases and the V segment lost 5 bases, leaving 10 bases of the junction unmatched. Germline CDR1 MDHEN, CDR2 SYDVKM. CDR3 length: 16 residues. The CDR3 coding sequence is TGTGCCAGCAGTCTCGAGGGGGCTGTTGTTGGAAACACCATATATTTT. Encoded protein: CASSLEGAVVGNTIYF. Looking up the rest from reference TRBV28 and TRBJ1-3 gives the full variable domain: DVKVTQSSRYLVKRTGEKVFLECVQDMDHENMFWYRQDPGLGLRLIYFSYDVKMKEKGDIPEGYSVSREKKERFSLILESASTNQTSMYLCASSLEGAVVGNTIYFGEGSWLTVV.

As DNA, the CDR3 is TGCGCCAGCAGCCAAGATCCACAGGGGGCGGGCTATGGCTACACCTTC. This sequence encodes CASSQDPQGAGYGYTF. V gene TRBV4-3 combines with J gene TRBJ1-2; 9 nucleotides match TRBD1. Germline CDR1 reads LGHNA; CDR2 reads YSLEER. CDR3 length equals 16 residues. Germline trimming cut 0 bases from V and 4 bases from J; bases unmatched to any gene: 6.

The chain links TRBV27 to TRBJ2-7; possibly TRBD1 for D (5 bases). V gave up 5 bases and J gave up 3 bases, with 17 bases separating them. Germline V gene sequence: CDR1 MNHEY, CDR2 SMNVEV (reference sequence). The CDR3 loop spans 15 amino acids. This CDR3 is CASSPTPGQFYEQYF. The CDR3 DNA sequence: TGTGCCAGCAGTCCAACCCCCGGACAATTCTACGAGCAGTACTTC.

Worth noting for this clone: Compared with germline, one end of the junction differs, possibly owing to a read error. The CDR3 reads CASSPQGAEKLFF. Written as DNA, the CDR3 is TGTGCCAGCTCCCCACAGGGTGCTGAAAAACTGTTTTTT. The chain uses TRBV18 and TRBJ1-4; possible D gene TRBD1, 6 bases. The CDR3 loop spans 13 amino acids. CDR1 and CDR2 (germline): KGHSH, LQKENI.

The chain links TRBV9 to TRBJ2-3; D not resolved. Germline CDR1 reads SGDLS; CDR2 reads YYNGEE. The V end was cut by 4 bases, the J end by 0 bases, with 12 bases between. CDR3 length: 15 amino acids. The CDR3 nucleotides are TGTGCCAGCAGCCCGGACGATGGGAGCACAGATACGCAGTATTTT. It codes for CASSPDDGSTDTQYF. The variable domain in full, with the rest retrieved from reference TRBV9 and TRBJ2-3, is DSGVTQTPKHLITATGQRVTLRCSPRSGDLSVYWYQQSLDQGLQFLIQYYNGEERAKGNILERFSAQQFPDLHSELNLSSLELGDSALYFCASSPDDGSTDTQYFGPGTRLTVL.

The chain combines TRBV18 with TRBJ2-5; no clear D. Trimming pared 3 bases from V and 0 bases from J, leaving 8 bases between. CDR1 and CDR2 from the germline V gene are KGHSH and LQKENI. There are 14 residues in the CDR3. CDR3 nucleotides: TGTGCCAGCTCACCCGACCTCTACCAAGAGACCCAGTACTTC. It yields the protein CASSPDLYQETQYF.

In its sample, this clone was seen a few times. This chain joins TRBV27 and TRBJ1-6, with a weak D call TRBD1 (5 bases). Per the germline V gene, CDR1 is MNHEY and CDR2 is SMNVEV (reference sequence). The ends were cut back, 5 bases at V and 2 bases at J, with 13 bases in the middle. The CDR3 loop spans 16 amino acids. In nucleotides, the CDR3 is TGTGCCAGCAGTCTCAAAGGGACGGCCTATAATTCACCCCTCCACTTT. Translation: CASSLKGTAYNSPLHF.

The chain employs TRBV5-1 and TRBJ1-6; D remains ambiguous. V dropped 2 bases and J dropped 10 bases, with 13 bases sitting between them. Germline V gene data show CDR1 as SGHRS and CDR2 as YFSETQ. CDR3 length equals 14 residues. The CDR3 DNA is TGCGCCAGCAGCTTAATGAAGGGAGGGTCACCCCTCCACTTT. Translation gives CASSLMKGGSPLHF.

This clone was seen a single time. The rearrangement links TRBV7-9 to TRBJ1-4, with 9 bases matching TRBD1. The ends lost 3 bases at V and 3 bases at J; junction bases unmatched: 2. This CDR3 has 15 amino acids. Germline CDR1 and CDR2: SEHNR and FQNEAQ (reference sequence). The CDR3 bases are TGTGCCAGCAGCTTTCGACAGGGGGCTAATGAAAAACTGTTTTTT. Its protein product is CASSFRQGANEKLFF.

The chain employs TRBV4-3 and TRBJ1-5; no firm D call. CDR1 and CDR2 (germline): LGHNA, YSLEER. The germline V and J ends were trimmed by 1 base and 6 bases, with 10 bases remaining between them. This CDR3 is built from 14 residues. The CDR3 region has the DNA TGCGCCAGCAGCCAAGCCTATCCGGGTCAGCCCCAGCATTTT. It specifies CASSQAYPGQPQHF.

The CDR3 nucleotides read TGTGCCAGCAGCCAAGATCGCGTCCGGGGGGCCCACACCGGGGAGCTGTTTTTT. Protein product: CASSQDRVRGAHTGELFF. The chain is built from TRBV4-2 and TRBJ2-2; possibly TRBD2 for D (7 bases). CDR3 length: 18 amino acids. Germline loops: CDR1 LGHNA, CDR2 YNFKEQ. The germline V and J ends were trimmed by 0 bases and 3 bases, with 17 bases remaining between them.

The CDR3 is CASRPGGYGYTF. The CDR3, as DNA: TGTGCCAGCAGGCCCGGGGGCTATGGCTACACCTTC. The chain joins TRBV12-3 or TRBV12-4 to TRBJ1-2, with D possibly matching TRBD1 (5 bases). V lost 6 bases and J 4 bases, leaving 9 bases between the germline ends. CDR3 length: 12 residues.

The chain carries TRBV15 and TRBJ1-4; D remains unclear. The germline V gene encodes CDR1 LNHNV and CDR2 YYDKDF (reference sequence). The V end lost 0 bases, the J end lost 0 bases, and 2 bases lay between the germline ends. CDR3 length: 14 residues. The CDR3 DNA is TGTGCCACCAGCAGAGATCCAACTAATGAAAAACTGTTTTTT. This translates into CATSRDPTNEKLFF.

This clone was recorded a few times. V is TRBV6-2 or TRBV6-3 and J is TRBJ1-5; no firm D call. CDR1 is MNHEY, CDR2 SVGEGT, per germline. The V gene lost 0 bases and the J gene lost 6 bases, with 6 bases spanning the gap. This CDR3 is 13 amino acids long. The CDR3 is CASSYSSLQPQHF. The CDR3 nucleotides read TGTGCCAGCAGTTACTCGAGTCTTCAGCCCCAGCATTTT.